This record covers a single T cell receptor beta chain. Its recognized antigen is unknown. The input lacks base qualities; no much larger clone sits a single base away. TCRbeta CDR3 regions were amplified from genomic DNA using the immunoSEQ Assay, a bias-controlled multiplex PCR. Per the authors' processing: Nucleated cell counts per sample were estimated from amplification of reference gene primers within the assay. To quantify the absolute abundance of each unique TCRbeta CDR3 rearrangement, sequence reads were collapsed and filtered. For each sample, productive Simpson clonality was calculated as the square root of Simpson's diversity index over productive rearrangements. TCRdb's version of the immuneACCESS table is confined to in-frame rearrangements and falls short of the full clone set. An unresolved V gene accounts for under half of the shortfall where checked; the remainder is of unknown origin. For V, J and clone size, that table is used; D and trimming come from the DNA. For this sample the table gives about 88,000 clones, of which about 84% were detected only once. The ten largest make up more than 12% of the sample.

These data come from a study of blood T cell repertoires in COVID-19 (dated by TCRdb to about 2020). In terms of the full investigation: Samples from collaborators originated in the United States, Italy and Spain and spanned both the acute and convalescent phases of COVID-19. Sample metadata almost always included a de-identified subject ID, COVID-19 status, age in years and sex. Deeply sampled blood TCRbeta repertoires from subjects exposed to, actively infected with, or recovered from COVID-19 were included in the dataset. Samples came from the ongoing ImmuneRACE study (first 160 participants) plus 1,254 subjects from 6 global collaborators. Where HLA class I and class II types were available, the types were taken from metadata supplied by the sample provider, not from assay-based typing. The material from the prospective study consisted of cDNA or gDNA derived from T cells, B-cell-depleted T cells, or PBMCs. The repertoires were released in a freely available public database meant as a resource for research on the immune response to SARS-CoV-2. The paper as a whole reports these results and caveats: How much clinical and demographic metadata was included differed by source and by participant, and the metadata was provided uncurated.

The collaborating institutions used their own protocols to collect whole blood in K2EDTA tubes. For TCRbeta analysis, collaborators shipped samples in one of three forms: frozen whole blood, isolated PBMCs, or DNA extracted from either of those sample types. The CDR3 goes from the cysteine to the phenylalanine over 15 residues. The DNA shown is the 45-base CDR3, in frame from base 1. Trimming at the junction amounts to 4 bases on V and 5 bases on J, and the germline ends lie 17 bases apart. In the germline V gene, CDR1 corresponds to MGHRA and CDR2 to YSYEKL. The chain is encoded by TRBV4-1 joined to TRBJ1-2; possibly the D gene is TRBD1, per 5 matching bases. This clonotype was obtained from a woman in her seventies with acute or convalescent COVID-19. Sequencing was carried out using peripheral blood. In nucleotide form, the sequence is TGCGCCAGCAGCCCTCAGGGAATGGCTGCGTATGGCTACACCTTC. Its protein is CASSPQGMAAYGYTF.